This T cell receptor (beta chain) was captured by sequencing in a study of CD8 T cells in ankylosing spondylitis. Study-level findings and limits: Disease-linked clones were reportedly significantly enriched in matched ankylosing spondylitis synovial fluid.

MiXCR, run by TCRdb on the 5' RACE reads, gives a single entry per CDR3 protein. The sample yields tens of thousands of distinct CDR3 sequences, roughly 7.3% seen once. This CDR3 comprises 16 residues. CDR1 is MDHEN and CDR2 is SYDVKM in the germline V gene. The V and J ends lost 7 bases and 1 base, in that order; junction bases with no gene match: 7. This clonotype was seen only a few times. The antigen remains unidentified. This receptor was identified in a female donor with ankylosing spondylitis or in good health (not recorded which). The chain has TRBV28 and TRBJ2-4, with 10 bases matching TRBD1. Sequencing was carried out using blood, either unsorted or a sorted T cell fraction (not recorded which). The CDR3: CASNQRTGGAKNIQYF. For the CDR3, the DNA is TGTGCCAGCAACCAACGGACAGGGGGGGCCAAAAACATTCAGTACTTC.